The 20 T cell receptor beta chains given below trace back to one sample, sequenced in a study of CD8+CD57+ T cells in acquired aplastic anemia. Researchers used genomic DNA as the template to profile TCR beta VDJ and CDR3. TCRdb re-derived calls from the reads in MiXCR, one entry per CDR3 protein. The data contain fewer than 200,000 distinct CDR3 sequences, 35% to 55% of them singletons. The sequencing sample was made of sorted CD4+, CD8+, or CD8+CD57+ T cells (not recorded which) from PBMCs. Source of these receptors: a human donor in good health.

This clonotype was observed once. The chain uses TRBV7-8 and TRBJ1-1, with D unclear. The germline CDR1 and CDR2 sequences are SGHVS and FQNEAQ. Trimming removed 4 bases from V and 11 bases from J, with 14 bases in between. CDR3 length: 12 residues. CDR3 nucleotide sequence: TGTGCCAGCAGCTCGGACCCCACGGGGGCTTTCTTT. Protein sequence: CASSSDPTGAFF.

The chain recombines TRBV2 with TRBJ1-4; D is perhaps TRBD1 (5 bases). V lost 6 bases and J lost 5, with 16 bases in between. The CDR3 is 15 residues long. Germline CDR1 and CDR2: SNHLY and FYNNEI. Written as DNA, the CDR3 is TGTGCCAGCAGGGGGCAGGGCGTGTCAAATGAAAAACTGTTTTTT. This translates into CASRGQGVSNEKLFF. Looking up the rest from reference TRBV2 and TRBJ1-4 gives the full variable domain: EPEVTQTPSHQVTQMGQEVILRCVPISNHLYFYWYRQILGQKVEFLVSFYNNEISEKSEIFDDQFSVERPDGSNFTLKIRSTKLEDSAMYFCASRGQGVSNEKLFFGSGTQLSVL.

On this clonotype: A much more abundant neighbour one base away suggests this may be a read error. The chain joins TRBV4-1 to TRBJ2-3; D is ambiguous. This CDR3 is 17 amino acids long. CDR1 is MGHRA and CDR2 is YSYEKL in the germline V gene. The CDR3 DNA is TGCGCCGGCAGCCAAGATCATGGGCGAGGCCCCACAGATACGCAGTATTTT. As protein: CAGSQDHGRGPTDTQYF.

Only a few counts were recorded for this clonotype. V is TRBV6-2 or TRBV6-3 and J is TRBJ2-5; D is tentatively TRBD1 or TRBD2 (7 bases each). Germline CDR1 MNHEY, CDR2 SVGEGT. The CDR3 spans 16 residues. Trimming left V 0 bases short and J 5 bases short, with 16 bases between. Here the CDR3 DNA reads TGTGCCAGCAGTTACTCGTTGGGAGGGGGCCGTGAGACCCAGTACTTC. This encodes CASSYSLGGGRETQYF.

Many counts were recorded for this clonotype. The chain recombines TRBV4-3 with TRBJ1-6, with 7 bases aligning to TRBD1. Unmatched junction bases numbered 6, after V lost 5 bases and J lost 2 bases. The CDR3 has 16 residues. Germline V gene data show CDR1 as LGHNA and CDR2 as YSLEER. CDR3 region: CASSSQGVTYNSPLHF. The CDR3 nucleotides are TGCGCCAGCAGCTCCCAGGGGGTAACCTATAATTCACCCCTCCACTTT.

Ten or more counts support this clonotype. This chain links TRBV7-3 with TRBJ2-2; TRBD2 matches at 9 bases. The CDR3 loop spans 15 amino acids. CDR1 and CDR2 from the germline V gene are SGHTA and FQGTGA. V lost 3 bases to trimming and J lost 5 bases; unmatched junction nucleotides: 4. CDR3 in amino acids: CASSFSGSKTGELFF. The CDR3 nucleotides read TGTGCCAGCAGCTTTAGCGGGAGTAAAACCGGGGAGCTGTTTTTT.

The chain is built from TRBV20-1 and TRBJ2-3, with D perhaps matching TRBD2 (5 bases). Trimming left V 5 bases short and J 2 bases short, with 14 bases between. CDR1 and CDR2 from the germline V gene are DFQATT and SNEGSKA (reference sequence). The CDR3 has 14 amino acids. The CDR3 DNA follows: TGCAGTGCTGTGGGTAGCGCATCCACAGATACGCAGTATTTT. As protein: CSAVGSASTDTQYF.

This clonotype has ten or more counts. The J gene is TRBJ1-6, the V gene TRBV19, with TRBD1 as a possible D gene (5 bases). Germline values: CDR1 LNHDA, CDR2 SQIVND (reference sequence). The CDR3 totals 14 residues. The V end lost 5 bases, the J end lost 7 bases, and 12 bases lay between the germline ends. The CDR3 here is CASSPGRQNSPLHF. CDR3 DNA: TGTGCCAGTAGTCCGGGACGGCAGAATTCACCCCTCCACTTT.

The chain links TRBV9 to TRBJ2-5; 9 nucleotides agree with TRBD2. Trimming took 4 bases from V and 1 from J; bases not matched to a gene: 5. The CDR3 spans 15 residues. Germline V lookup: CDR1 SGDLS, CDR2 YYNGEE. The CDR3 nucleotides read TGTGCCAGCAGCTTAGGCGGGGGGGCCCAAGAGACCCAGTACTTC. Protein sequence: CASSLGGGAQETQYF.

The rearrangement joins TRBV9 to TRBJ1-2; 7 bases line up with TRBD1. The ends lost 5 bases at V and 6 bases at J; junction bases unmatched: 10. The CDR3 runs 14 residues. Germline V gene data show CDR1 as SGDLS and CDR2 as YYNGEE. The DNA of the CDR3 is TGTGCCAGCAGGGGGAGGGGGCAGTTTCATGGCTACACCTTC. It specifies CASRGRGQFHGYTF.

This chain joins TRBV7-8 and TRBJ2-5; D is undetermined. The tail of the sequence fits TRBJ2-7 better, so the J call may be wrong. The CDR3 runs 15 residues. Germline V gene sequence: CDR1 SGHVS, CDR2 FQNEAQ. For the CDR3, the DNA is TGTGCCAGCAGCTTAGGTAGCCTTCCCCTCTACGAGCAGTACTTC. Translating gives CASSLGSLPLYEQYF.

CDR3 DNA: TGTGCCAGCTCAACCCAAGCCGGGACAGGGAACACCGGGGAGCTGTTTTTT. Translating it yields CASSTQAGTGNTGELFF. V usage is TRBV18 and J usage is TRBJ2-2; TRBD1 matches at 8 bases. This CDR3 region has 17 residues. The V segment lost 5 bases and the J segment 1 base; nucleotides outside the gene matches: 9. Germline-derived CDR1 and CDR2 are KGHSH and LQKENI.

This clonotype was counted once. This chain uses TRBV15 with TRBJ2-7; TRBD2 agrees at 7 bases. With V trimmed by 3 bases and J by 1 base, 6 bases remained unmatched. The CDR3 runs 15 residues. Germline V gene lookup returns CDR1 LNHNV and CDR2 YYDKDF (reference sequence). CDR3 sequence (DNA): TGTGCCACCAGCAGGACGGGGGGTTCTTCCTACGAGCAGTACTTC. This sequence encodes CATSRTGGSSYEQYF. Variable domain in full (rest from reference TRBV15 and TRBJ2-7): DAMVIQNPRYQVTQFGKPVTLSCSQTLNHNVMYWYQQKSSQAPKLLFHYYDKDFNNEADTPDNFQSRRPNTSFCFLDIRSPGLGDTAMYLCATSRTGGSSYEQYFGPGTRLTVT.

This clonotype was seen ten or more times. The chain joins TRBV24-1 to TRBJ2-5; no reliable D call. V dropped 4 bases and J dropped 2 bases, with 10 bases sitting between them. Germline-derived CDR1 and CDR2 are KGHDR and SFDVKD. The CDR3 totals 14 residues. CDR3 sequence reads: CATSEGGPQETQYF. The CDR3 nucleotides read TGTGCCACCAGTGAGGGCGGCCCACAAGAGACCCAGTACTTC.

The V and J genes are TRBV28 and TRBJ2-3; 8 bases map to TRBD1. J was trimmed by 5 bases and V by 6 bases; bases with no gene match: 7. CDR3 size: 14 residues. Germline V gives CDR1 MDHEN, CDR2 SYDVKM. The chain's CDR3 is CASSKDRVEDTQYF. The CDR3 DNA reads TGTGCCAGCAGCAAGGACAGGGTGGAAGATACGCAGTATTTT.

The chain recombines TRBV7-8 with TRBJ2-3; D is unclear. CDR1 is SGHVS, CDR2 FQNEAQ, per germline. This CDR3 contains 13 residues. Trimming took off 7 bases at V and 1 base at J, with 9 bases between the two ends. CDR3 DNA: TGTGCCAGCACTCGGAGCCGCACAGATACGCAGTATTTT. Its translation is CASTRSRTDTQYF.

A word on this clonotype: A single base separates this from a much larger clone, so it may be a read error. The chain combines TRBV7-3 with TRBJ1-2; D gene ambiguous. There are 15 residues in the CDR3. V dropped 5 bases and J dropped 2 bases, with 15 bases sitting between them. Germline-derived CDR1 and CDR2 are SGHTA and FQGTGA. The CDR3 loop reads CASSPTPRANYGYTF. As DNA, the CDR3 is TGTGCCAGCAGCCCCACCCCGCGTGCAAACTATGGCTACACCTTC.

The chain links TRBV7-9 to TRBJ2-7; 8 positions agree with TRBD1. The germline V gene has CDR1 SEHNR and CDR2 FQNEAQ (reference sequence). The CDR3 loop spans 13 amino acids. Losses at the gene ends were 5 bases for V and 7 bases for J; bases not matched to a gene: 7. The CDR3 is CASSPQGAGEQYF. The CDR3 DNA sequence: TGTGCCAGCAGCCCCCAGGGGGCAGGGGAGCAGTACTTC.

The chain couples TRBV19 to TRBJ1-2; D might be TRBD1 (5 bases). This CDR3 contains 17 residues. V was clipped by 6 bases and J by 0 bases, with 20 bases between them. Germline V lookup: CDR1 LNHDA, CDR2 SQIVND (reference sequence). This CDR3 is CASRPRQGRHSNYGYTF. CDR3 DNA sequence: TGTGCCAGTAGACCACGCCAGGGACGACATTCTAACTATGGCTACACCTTC.

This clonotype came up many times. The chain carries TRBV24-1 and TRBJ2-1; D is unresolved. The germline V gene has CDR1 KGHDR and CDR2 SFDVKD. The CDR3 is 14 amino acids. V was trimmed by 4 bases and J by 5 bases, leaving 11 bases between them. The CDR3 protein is CATSDPASNNEQFF. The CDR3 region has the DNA TGTGCCACCAGTGACCCCGCTAGTAACAATGAGCAGTTCTTC.